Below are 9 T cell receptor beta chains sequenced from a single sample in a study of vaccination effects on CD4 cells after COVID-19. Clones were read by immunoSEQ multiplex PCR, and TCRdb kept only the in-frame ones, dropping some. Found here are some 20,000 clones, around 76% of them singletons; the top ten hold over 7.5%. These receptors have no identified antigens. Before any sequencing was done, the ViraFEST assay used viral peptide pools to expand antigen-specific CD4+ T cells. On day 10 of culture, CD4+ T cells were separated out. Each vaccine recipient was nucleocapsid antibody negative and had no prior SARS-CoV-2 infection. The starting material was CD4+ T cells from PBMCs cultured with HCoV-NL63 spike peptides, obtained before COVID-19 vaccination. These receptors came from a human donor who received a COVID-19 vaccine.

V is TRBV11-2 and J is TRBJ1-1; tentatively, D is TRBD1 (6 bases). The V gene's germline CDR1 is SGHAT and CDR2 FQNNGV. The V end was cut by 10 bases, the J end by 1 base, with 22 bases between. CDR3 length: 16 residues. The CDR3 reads CANLRGRIGGNTEAFF. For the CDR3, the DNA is TGTGCCAACCTACGGGGGCGGATAGGCGGGAACACTGAAGCTTTCTTT. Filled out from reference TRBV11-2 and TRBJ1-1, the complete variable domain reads EAGVAQSPRYKIIEKRQSVAFWCNPISGHATLYWYQQILGQGPKLLIQFQNNGVVDDSQLPKDRFSAERLKGVDSTLKIQPAKLEDSAVYLCANLRGRIGGNTEAFFGQGTRLTVV.

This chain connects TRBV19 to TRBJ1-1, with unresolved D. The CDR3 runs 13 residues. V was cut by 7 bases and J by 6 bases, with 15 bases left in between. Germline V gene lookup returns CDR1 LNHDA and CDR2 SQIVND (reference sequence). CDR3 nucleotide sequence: TGTGCCAGTATGGCGGCAGTGCCATCTGAAGCTTTCTTT. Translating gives CASMAAVPSEAFF.

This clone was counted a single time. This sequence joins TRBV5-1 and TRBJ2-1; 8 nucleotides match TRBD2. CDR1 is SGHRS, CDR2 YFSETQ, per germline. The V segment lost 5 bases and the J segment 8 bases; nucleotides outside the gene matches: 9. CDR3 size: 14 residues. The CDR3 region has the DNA TGCGCCAGCAGTGGACTAGCCGCGGTAGATGAGCAGTTCTTC. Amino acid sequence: CASSGLAAVDEQFF.

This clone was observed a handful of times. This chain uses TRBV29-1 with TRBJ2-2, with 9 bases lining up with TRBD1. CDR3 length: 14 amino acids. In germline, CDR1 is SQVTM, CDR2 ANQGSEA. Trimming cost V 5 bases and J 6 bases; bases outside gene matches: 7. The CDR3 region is CSVISDRGAGELFF. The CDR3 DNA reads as TGCAGCGTTATTTCCGACAGGGGGGCCGGGGAGCTGTTTTTT.

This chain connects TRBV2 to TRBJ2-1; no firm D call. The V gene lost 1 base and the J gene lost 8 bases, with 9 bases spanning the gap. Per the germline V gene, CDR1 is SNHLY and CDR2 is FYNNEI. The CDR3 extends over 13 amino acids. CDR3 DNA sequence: TGTGCCAGCAGTGAAGGGCCCTGGGATGAGCAGTTCTTC. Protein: CASSEGPWDEQFF.

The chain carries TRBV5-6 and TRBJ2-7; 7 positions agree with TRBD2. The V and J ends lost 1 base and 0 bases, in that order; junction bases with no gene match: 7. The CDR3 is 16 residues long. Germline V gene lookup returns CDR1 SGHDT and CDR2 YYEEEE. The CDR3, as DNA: TGTGCCAGCAGCTTGAGGTTTGGCGGGGGCTCCTACGAGCAGTACTTC. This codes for CASSLRFGGGSYEQYF.

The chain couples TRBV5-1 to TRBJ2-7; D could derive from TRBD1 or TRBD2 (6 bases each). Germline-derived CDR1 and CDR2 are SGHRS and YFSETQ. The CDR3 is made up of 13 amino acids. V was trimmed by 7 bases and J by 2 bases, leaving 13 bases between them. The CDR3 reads CASGGQSTYEQYF. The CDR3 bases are TGCGCCAGCGGGGGGCAGTCAACCTACGAGCAGTACTTC.

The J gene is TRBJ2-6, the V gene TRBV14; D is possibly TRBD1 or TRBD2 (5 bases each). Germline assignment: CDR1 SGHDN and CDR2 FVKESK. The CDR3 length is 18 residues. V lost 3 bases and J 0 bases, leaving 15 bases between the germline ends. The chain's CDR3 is CASSHLRDGISGANVLTF. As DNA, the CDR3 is TGTGCCAGCAGCCATCTCCGGGACGGAATCTCTGGGGCCAACGTCCTGACTTTC.

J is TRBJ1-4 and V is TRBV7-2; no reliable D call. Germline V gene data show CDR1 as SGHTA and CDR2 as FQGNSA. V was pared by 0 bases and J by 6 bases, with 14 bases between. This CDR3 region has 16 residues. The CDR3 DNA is TGTGCCAGCAGCTTAGCGTTGAGGGCAGTAGATGAAAAACTGTTTTTT. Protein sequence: CASSLALRAVDEKLFF.